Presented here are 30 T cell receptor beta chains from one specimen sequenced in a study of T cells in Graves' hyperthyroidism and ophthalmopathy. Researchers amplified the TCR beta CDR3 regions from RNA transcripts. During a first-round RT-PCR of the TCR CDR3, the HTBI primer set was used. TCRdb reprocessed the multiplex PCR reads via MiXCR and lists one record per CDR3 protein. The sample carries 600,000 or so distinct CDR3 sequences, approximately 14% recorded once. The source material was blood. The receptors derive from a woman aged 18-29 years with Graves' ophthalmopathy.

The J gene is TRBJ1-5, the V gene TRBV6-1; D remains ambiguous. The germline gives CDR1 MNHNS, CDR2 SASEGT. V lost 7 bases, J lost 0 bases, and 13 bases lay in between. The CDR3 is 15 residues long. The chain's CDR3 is CASTYRFTSNQPQHF. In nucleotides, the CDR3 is TGTGCCAGCACGTATAGATTCACTAGCAATCAGCCCCAGCATTTT.

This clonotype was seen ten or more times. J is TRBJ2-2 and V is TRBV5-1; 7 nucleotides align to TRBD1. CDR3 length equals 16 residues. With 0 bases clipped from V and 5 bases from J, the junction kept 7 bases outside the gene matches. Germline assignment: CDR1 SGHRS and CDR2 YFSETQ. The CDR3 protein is CASSLDDRVLTGELFF. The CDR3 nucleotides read TGCGCCAGCAGCTTGGATGACAGGGTACTGACCGGGGAGCTGTTTTTT.

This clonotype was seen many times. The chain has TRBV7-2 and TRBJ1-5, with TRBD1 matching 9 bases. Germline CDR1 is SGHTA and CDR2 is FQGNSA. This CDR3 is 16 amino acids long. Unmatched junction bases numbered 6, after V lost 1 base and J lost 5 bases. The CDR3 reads CASSLEGQGLDQPQHF. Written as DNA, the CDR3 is TGTGCCAGCAGCTTAGAGGGACAGGGTCTAGATCAGCCCCAGCATTTT.

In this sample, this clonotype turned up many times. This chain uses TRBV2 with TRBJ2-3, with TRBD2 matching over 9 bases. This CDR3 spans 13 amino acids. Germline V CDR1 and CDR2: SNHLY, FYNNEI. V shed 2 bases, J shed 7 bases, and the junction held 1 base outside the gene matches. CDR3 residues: CASSELAGHTQYF. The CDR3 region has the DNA TGTGCCAGCAGTGAACTAGCGGGGCATACGCAGTATTTT.

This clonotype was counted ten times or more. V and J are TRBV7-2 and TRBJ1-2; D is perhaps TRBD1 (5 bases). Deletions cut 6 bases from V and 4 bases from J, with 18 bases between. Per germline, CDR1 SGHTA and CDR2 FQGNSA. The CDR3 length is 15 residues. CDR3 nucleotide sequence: TGTGCCAGCAGTTTCCCGGGACGGCACCGCTATGGCTACACCTTC. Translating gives CASSFPGRHRYGYTF.

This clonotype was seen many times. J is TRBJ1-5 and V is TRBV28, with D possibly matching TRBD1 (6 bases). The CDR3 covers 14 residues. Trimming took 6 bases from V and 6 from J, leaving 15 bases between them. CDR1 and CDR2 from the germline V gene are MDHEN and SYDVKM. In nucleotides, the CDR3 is TGTGCCAGCAGGGAAGGGGGGAGAGGTCAGCCCCAGCATTTT. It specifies CASREGGRGQPQHF.

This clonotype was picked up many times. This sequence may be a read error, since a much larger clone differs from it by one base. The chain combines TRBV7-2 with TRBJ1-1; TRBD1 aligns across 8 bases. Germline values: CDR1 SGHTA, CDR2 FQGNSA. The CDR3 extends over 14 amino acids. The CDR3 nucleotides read TGTGCCAGCAGCCCAGGACAGGGTCGCACTGAAACTTTCTTT. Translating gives CASSPGQGRTETFF. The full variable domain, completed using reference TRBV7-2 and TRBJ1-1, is GAGVSQSPSNKVTEKGKDVELRCDPISGHTALYWYRQSLGQGLEFLIYFQGNSAPDKSGLPSDRFSAERTGGSVSTLTIQRTQQEDSAVYLCASSPGQGRTETFFGQGTRLTVV.

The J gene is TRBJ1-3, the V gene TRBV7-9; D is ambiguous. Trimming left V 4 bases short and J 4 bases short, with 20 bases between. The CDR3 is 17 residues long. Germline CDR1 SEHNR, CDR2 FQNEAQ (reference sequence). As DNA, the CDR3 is TGTGCCAGCAGCTCAGTCTTGAGGGTGCTTGGGGGAAACACCATATATTTT. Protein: CASSSVLRVLGGNTIYF.

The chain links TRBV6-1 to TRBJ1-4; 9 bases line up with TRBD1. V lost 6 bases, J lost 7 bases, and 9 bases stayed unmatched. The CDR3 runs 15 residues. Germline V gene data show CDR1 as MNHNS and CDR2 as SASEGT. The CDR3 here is CASSLPGQGGEKLFF. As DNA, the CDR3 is TGTGCCAGCAGCTTGCCGGGACAGGGAGGTGAAAAACTGTTTTTT.

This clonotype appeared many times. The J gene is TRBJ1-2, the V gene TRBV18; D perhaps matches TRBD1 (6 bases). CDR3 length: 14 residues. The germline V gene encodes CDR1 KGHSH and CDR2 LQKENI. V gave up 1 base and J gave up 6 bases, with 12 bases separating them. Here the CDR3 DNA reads TGTGCCAGCTCACCACAAGAGGGGGGAGATGGCTACACCTTC. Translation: CASSPQEGGDGYTF.

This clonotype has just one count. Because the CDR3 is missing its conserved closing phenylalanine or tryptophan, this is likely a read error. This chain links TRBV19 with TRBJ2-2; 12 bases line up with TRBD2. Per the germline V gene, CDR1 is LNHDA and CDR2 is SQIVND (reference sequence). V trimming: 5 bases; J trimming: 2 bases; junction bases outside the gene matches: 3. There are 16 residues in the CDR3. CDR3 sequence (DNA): TGTGCCAGTAGTCCTAGCGGGAGGGCCAACACCGGGGAGCTGTTTTCT. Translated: CASSPSGRANTGELFS.

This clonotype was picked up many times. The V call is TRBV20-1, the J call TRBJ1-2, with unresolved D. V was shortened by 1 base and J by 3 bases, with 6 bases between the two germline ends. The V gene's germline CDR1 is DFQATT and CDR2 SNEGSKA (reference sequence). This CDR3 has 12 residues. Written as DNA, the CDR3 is TGCAGTGCTAGAGCGGTGGACTATGGCTACACCTTC. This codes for CSARAVDYGYTF.

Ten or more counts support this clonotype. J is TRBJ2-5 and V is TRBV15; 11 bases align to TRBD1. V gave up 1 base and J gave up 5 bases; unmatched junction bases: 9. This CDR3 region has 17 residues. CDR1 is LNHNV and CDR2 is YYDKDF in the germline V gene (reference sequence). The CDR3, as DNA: TGTGCCACCAGCAGAGCCGGACAGGGGGCCCTCGAGGAGACCCAGTACTTC. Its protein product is CATSRAGQGALEETQYF.

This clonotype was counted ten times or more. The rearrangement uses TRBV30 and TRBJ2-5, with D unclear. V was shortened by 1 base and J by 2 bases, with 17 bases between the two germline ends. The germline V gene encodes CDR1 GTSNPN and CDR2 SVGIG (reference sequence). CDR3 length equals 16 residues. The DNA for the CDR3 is TGTGCCTGGAGTGGACCGACGTTAAGACGGCAAGAGACCCAGTACTTC. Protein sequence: CAWSGPTLRRQETQYF.

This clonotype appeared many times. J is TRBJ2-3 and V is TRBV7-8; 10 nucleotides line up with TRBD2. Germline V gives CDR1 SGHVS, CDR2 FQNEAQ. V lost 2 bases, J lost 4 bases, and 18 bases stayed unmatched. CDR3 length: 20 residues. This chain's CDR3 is CASSLRFVKREGPQADTQYF. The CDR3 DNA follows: TGTGCCAGCAGCTTACGGTTTGTTAAGCGGGAGGGCCCCCAGGCAGATACGCAGTATTTT.

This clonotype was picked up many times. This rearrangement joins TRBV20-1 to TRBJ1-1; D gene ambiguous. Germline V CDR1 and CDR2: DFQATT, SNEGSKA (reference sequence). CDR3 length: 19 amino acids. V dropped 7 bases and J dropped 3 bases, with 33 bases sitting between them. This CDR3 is CSGTGPRRSRAVSDTEAFF. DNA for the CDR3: TGCAGTGGCACCGGCCCCAGACGGTCAAGAGCGGTGTCGGACACTGAAGCTTTCTTT.

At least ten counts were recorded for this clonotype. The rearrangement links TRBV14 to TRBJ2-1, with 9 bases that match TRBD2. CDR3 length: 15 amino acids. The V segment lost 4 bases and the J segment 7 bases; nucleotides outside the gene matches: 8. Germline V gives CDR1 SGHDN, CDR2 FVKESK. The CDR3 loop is CASSRASGRYNEQFF. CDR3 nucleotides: TGTGCCAGCAGCCGTGCGAGCGGGAGGTATAATGAGCAGTTCTTC.

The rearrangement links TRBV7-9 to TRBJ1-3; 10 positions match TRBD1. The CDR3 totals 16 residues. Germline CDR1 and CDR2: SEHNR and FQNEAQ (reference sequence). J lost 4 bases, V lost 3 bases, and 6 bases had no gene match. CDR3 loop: CASSFRQGAGGNTIYF. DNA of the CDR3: TGTGCCAGCAGCTTTCGACAGGGGGCGGGAGGAAACACCATATATTTT.

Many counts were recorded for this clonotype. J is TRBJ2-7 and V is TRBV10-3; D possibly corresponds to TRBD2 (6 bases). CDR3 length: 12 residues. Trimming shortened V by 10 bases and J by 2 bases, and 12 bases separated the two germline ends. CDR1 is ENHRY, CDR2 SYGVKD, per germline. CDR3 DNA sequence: TGTGCCACCGGGACTGTCGCCTACGAGCAGTACTTC. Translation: CATGTVAYEQYF.

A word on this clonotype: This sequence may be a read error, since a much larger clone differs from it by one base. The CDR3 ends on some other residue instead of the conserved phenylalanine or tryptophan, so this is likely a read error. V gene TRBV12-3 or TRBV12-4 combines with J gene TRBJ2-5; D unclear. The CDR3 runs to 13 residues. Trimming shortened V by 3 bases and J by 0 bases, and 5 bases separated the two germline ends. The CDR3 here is CASSFQNQETQYS. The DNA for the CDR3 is TGTGCCAGCAGTTTCCAGAACCAAGAGACCCAGTACTCC.

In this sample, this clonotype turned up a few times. The CDR3 DNA sequence: TGTGCCATCAGTGACCCCGTCCGCAGGGCCTACACCTTC. It translates to CAISDPVRRAYTF. V and J are TRBV10-3 and TRBJ1-2; tentative D call: TRBD1 (5 bases). The CDR3 consists of 13 residues. Germline-derived CDR1 and CDR2 are ENHRY and SYGVKD. The germline V and J ends were trimmed by 3 bases and 10 bases, with 15 bases remaining between them.

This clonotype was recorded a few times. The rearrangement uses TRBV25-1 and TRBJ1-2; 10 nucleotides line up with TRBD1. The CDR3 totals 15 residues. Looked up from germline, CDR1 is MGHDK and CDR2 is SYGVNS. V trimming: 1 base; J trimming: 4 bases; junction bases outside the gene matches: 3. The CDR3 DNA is TGTGCCAGCAGTGAATCCGGACAGGGGGTCTATGGCTACACCTTC. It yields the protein CASSESGQGVYGYTF.

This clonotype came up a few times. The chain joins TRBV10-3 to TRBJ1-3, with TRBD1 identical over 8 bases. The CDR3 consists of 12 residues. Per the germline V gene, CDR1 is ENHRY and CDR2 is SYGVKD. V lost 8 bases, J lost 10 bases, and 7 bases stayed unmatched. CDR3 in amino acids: CAIGRQGTTIYF. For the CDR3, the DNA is TGTGCCATCGGACGACAGGGGACGACCATATATTTT.

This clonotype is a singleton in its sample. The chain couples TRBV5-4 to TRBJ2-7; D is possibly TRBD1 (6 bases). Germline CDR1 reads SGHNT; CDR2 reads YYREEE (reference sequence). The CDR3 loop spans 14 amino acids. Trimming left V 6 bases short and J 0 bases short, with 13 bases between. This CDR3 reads CASTPGQFSYEQYF. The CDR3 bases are TGTGCCAGCACACCTGGACAGTTCTCCTACGAGCAGTACTTC.

CDR3 amino acids: CAIPTDTSNYGYTF. DNA for the CDR3: TGTGCCATCCCCACCGACACTTCTAACTATGGCTACACCTTC. This chain connects TRBV10-3 to TRBJ1-2, with unresolved D. The V end lost 8 bases, the J end lost 0 bases, and 13 bases lay between the germline ends. The CDR3 sequence is 14 residues long. The germline V gene has CDR1 ENHRY and CDR2 SYGVKD.

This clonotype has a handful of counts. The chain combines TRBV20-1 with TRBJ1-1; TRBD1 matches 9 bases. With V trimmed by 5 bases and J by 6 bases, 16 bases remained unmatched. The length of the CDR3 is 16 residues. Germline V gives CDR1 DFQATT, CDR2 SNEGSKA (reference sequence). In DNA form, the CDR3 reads TGCAGTGCTCGATTGTTCCGGGACAGGGTGGTTCCTGAAGCTTTCTTT. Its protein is CSARLFRDRVVPEAFF.

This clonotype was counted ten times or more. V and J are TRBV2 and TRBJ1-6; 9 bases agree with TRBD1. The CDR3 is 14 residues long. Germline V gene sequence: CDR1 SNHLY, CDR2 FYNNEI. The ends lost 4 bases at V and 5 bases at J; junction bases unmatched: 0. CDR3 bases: TGTGCCAGCAGTGGGGACAGGGATAATTCACCCCTCCACTTT. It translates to CASSGDRDNSPLHF.

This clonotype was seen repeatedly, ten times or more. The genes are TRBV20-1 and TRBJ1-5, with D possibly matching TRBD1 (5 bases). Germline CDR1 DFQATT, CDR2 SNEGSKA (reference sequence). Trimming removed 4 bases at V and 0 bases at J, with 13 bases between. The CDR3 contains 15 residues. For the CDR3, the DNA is TGCAGTGCTAACTACGGGACGGCTAGCAATCAGCCCCAGCATTTT. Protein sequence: CSANYGTASNQPQHF.

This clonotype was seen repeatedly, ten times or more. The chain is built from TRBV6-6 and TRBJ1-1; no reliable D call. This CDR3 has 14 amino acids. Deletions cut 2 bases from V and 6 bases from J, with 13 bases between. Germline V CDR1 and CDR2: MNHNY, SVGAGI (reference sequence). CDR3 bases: TGTGCCAGCAGTTACGGGGTTTTCGTCTCTGAAGCTTTCTTT. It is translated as CASSYGVFVSEAFF.

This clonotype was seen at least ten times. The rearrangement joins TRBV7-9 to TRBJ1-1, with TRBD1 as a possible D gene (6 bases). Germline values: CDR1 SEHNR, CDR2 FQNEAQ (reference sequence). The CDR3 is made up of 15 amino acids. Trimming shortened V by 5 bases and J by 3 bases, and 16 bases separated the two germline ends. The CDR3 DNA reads TGTGCCAGCAGCCTTCCCAGGGGTGCGGACACTGAAGCTTTCTTT. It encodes CASSLPRGADTEAFF.